This T cell receptor (beta chain) was identified in a study of cytomegalovirus exposure and HLA in healthy donors listed by TCRdb under 2017. A note on the overall study: According to a later analysis, the roughly 130 validation repertoires were produced on the same platform as the approximately 620 repertoires of the first cohort. The study aimed to test whether signatures of past pathogen exposure could be identified by cataloging public T cell receptors. Besides the first cohort of approximately 670 subjects, a separate validation cohort made up of 120 different subjects was used. High-throughput TCR immunosequencing, statistical association of individual TCRs with disease status, and machine learning were combined to predict cytomegalovirus infection status.

The donors were included in the validation cohort of roughly 120 subjects, a group kept apart from the 666-subject first cohort. Library preparation used the immunoSEQ multiplex PCR assay. Processing in the source paper ran as follows. To diagnose cytomegalovirus status from the catalog of TCR beta chain sequences, a statistical classification framework was built. TCRdb retrieved this table from immuneACCESS and kept in-frame rearrangements only. Not all clones are present; in checked studies, unresolved V genes account for under half, and no reason is known for the remainder. That table furnishes V, J and clone size, whereas the DNA furnished D and trimming. The table for this sample lists roughly 60,000 clones; 85% to 95% of them were counted only once. The top ten clonotypes cover under 6.5% of the sample. Overall study results and their limits: A total of 164 TCR beta chains were listed by the study as associated with cytomegalovirus. While some public TCRs were present in many individuals, most TCR sequences turned up only very rarely across donors. The authors suggested that the approach could potentially be generalized to other disease states and immunological phenotypes. A few of the identified cytomegalovirus-associated TCR beta chains were confirmed in vitro to be specific for cytomegalovirus antigens. Subsequent analysis determined that TCRs grouped into clusters in the first cohort also showed a tendency toward co-occurrence across the 90 to 150 validation repertoires, and about 93% of cluster scores exceeded 0. The classifier was reported to diagnose cytomegalovirus status with high specificity and sensitivity in both the original and validation cohorts. A later analysis had no HLA typing for the validation cohort, so co-occurrence there was scored across all 120 repertoires.

In its sample, this clone was seen once. What this receptor recognizes is not known. No base quality information exists; no much larger clone differs at one position. This receptor was taken from a woman aged 18-35 years in good health and CMV-seropositive. Source material: PBMCs.

The CDR3 protein is CASSSQNYGYTF. The DNA is TGCGCCAGCAGCTCACAGAACTATGGCTACACCTTC. The chain is encoded by TRBV5-1 joined to TRBJ1-2; the D gene cannot be resolved reliably. Between the V and J ends, shortened by 3 bases and 2 bases respectively, the junction contains 5 bases. The CDR3 goes from the cysteine to the phenylalanine over 12 residues. Only the CDR3 DNA stays, 36 bases, in frame from base 1. Sequences SGHRS (CDR1) and YFSETQ (CDR2) are obtained from the germline V gene.